This record covers a single T cell receptor beta chain. This sample was taken from a study of Ad26.COV2.S vaccination and SARS-CoV-2 variants. Trimming pared 3 bases from V and 0 bases from J, leaving 14 bases between. From germline, CDR1 is DFQATT and CDR2 SNEGSKA (reference sequence). CDR3 length equals 15 residues. Treatment given: 19 received Ad26.COV2.S at low or high dose, single or two shots; about 5 received placebo; per-sample allocation not given. Samples were taken on day 63 after the first vaccine or placebo injection. Adults aged 18-55 years in Boston included the donor. The protocol was immunoSEQ multiplex PCR, while the TCRdb copy is restricted to in-frame clones and leaves out a portion. The table includes over 350,000 clones, 75% to 90% detected once.

The TCR sequence derives from a person between 18 and 59 years old who received the Ad26.COV2.S COVID-19 vaccine or a placebo. Sample: peripheral blood, taken in a trial of Ad26.COV2.S vaccine versus placebo. This chain joins TRBV20-1 and TRBJ1-2; possibly TRBD1 for D (6 bases). In DNA form, the CDR3 reads TGCAGTGCTAGTTCTGCAGGGGATCCTAACTATGGCTACACCTTC. Its translation: CSASSAGDPNYGYTF.